This T cell receptor (beta chain) came from a study of molecular identifiers for immune sequencing clone quantification. Notes on the study in general: Effector cells had over 97% of their molecules in clones above 20 RNA copies, while naive cells had under 1%.

This CDR3 spans 16 amino acids. The germline CDR1 and CDR2 sequences are MNHEY and SMNVEV (reference sequence). The ends lost 5 bases at V and 4 bases at J; junction bases unmatched: 10. TCRdb reprocessed the PCR reads with MiXCR, giving one entry per CDR3 protein. The sample has about 640,000 distinct CDR3 sequences; 20% are singletons. With regard to this clonotype: Its target is not known.

Sorted inputs of about 19,000 to 1,100,000 cells, with 10%, 30% or 50% RNA, yielded naive CD8 libraries. Sequences were obtained from naive CD8+ T cells from blood, with Jurkat cell RNA spiked in. The sample's subset: FACS-sorted CD8+CD4-CCR7+CD45RA+ naive T cells. The chain uses TRBV27 and TRBJ2-3; 9 bases map to TRBD1. This receptor was obtained from a human donor in good health. Some libraries in this study had Jurkat cell RNA spiked in. The CDR3 DNA reads TGTGCCAGCAGTCACGGACAGGGGTCAATTCCAGATACGCAGTATTTT. Translation: CASSHGQGSIPDTQYF.